Reported below is one TCR beta chain. This CDR3 is 12 amino acids long. From germline, CDR1 is SQVTM and CDR2 ANQGSEA. The sample belongs to a study of blood T cell repertoires in COVID-19. Study overall: Acute-phase and convalescent COVID-19 samples originated in the United States, Italy and Spain.

Generated by immunoSEQ multiplex PCR, the TCRdb table keeps only in-frame clones and is missing some. The sample lists approximately 66,000 clones, roughly 86% seen once, with under 8% in the top ten. The rearrangement uses TRBV29-1 and TRBJ2-5; 7 bases agree with TRBD2. Material: peripheral blood. This receptor was identified in a man in his fifties or sixties with active COVID-19. Written as DNA, the CDR3 is TGCAGTCTAAGCGGGACTGCAGAGACCCAGTACTTC. It encodes CSLSGTAETQYF. The variable domain in full, completed from reference TRBV29-1 and TRBJ2-5, reads SAVISQKPSRDICQRGTSLTIQCQVDSQVTMMFWYRQQPGQSLTLIATANQGSEATYESGFVIDKFPISRPNLTFSTLTVSNMSPEDSSIYLCSLSGTAETQYFGPGTRLLVL.